The rows below give T cell receptor beta chains drawn from one sample of a study of human T cells and chemical hapten exposure. TCRdb fed the RACE reads into MiXCR, producing one record per CDR3 protein. The sample lists some 110,000 distinct CDR3 sequences; roughly 10% were seen once. This specimen was whole blood, taken in connection with sensitization to the hapten diphenylcyclopropenone (DPC). The source is a woman in her forties or fifties with alopecia areata. Some clones in this sample may be carry-over from other donors' samples. The CDR3 runs from the conserved cysteine through the conserved F or W. Each record gives: D gene, V gene, J gene, clone size, CDR3 protein, CDR3 DNA. A D gene is named only where the DNA matches it firmly. Rows may omit the clone size; those that give it use once, few, many or a size class.

D: .; V: TRBV20-1; J: TRBJ1-4; size: .; CDR3: CSARDGRAATNEKLFF; DNA: TGCAGTGCTAGAGATGGCCGGGCGGCAACTAATGAAAAACTGTTTTTT
D: .; V: TRBV27; J: TRBJ2-7; size: many; CDR3: CASGYEQYF; DNA: TGTGCCAGCGGCTACGAGCAGTACTTC
D: .; V: TRBV20-1; J: TRBJ1-1; size: .; CDR3: CSARDRRGSGTEAFF; DNA: TGCAGTGCTAGAGATCGAAGGGGGAGTGGGACTGAAGCTTTCTTT
D: TRBD1; V: TRBV6-2/TRBV6-3; J: TRBJ2-7; size: few; CDR3: CASSEPRPGQGSYEQYF; DNA: TGTGCCAGCAGTGAGCCTAGACCGGGACAGGGCTCCTACGAGCAGTACTTC
D: .; V: TRBV10-3; J: TRBJ2-2; size: .; CDR3: CAIRSNGAGELFF; DNA: TGTGCCATCAGATCCAATGGGGCCGGGGAGCTGTTTTTT
D: TRBD1; V: TRBV6-5; J: TRBJ2-2; size: few; CDR3: CASSPGTGGTGELFF; DNA: TGTGCCAGCAGTCCGGGGACAGGAGGGACCGGGGAGCTGTTTTTT
D: TRBD1; V: TRBV7-2; J: TRBJ1-5; size: few; CDR3: CASSPTGQGGNQPQHF; DNA: TGTGCCAGCAGCCCAACGGGACAGGGAGGAAATCAGCCCCAGCATTTT
D: TRBD1; V: TRBV29-1; J: TRBJ1-1; size: many; CDR3: CSVVGQRNTEAFF; DNA: TGCAGCGTCGTGGGACAGAGGAACACTGAAGCTTTCTTT
D: .; V: TRBV12-3/TRBV12-4; J: TRBJ2-3; size: .; CDR3: CASSRGLGDTQYF; DNA: TGTGCCAGCAGTAGGGGCCTGGGAGATACGCAGTATTTT
D: .; V: TRBV25-1; J: TRBJ2-1; size: .; CDR3: CASSDAGRYNEQFF; DNA: TGTGCCAGCAGTGATGCGGGAAGGTACAATGAGCAGTTCTTC
D: TRBD1; V: TRBV20-1; J: TRBJ2-7; size: few; CDR3: CSASEDRGPYEQYF; DNA: TGCAGTGCTAGTGAAGACAGGGGTCCCTACGAGCAGTACTTC
D: TRBD1; V: TRBV2; J: TRBJ1-1; size: .; CDR3: CVSSITGGTEAFF; DNA: TGTGTCAGCAGTATTACAGGGGGCACTGAAGCTTTCTTT
D: .; V: TRBV19; J: TRBJ1-2; size: .; CDR3: CTSSISPGDGYTF; DNA: TGTACCAGTAGTATCTCCCCAGGGGATGGCTACACCTTC
D: TRBD1; V: TRBV7-8; J: TRBJ2-4; size: many; CDR3: CASSRTRTGGSDKNIQYF; DNA: TGTGCCAGCAGCCGGACCCGGACAGGGGGGAGTGACAAAAACATTCAGTACTTC
D: TRBD2; V: TRBV6-2/TRBV6-3; J: TRBJ2-7; size: many; CDR3: CASSYPRRLAGVVSYEQYF; DNA: TGTGCCAGCAGTTACCCCCGTCGACTAGCGGGAGTAGTGTCCTACGAGCAGTACTTC
D: .; V: TRBV4-1; J: TRBJ2-7; size: .; CDR3: CASSLVKTVSYEQYF; DNA: TGCGCCAGCAGCCTCGTTAAGACGGTCTCCTACGAGCAGTACTTC
D: TRBD1; V: TRBV5-6; J: TRBJ1-2; size: few; CDR3: CASSLAGTGVNPDYGYTF; DNA: TGTGCCAGCAGCTTGGCCGGGACAGGGGTTAATCCTGACTATGGCTACACCTTC
D: .; V: TRBV27; J: TRBJ1-1; size: .; CDR3: CASSPPWGSTEAFF; DNA: TGTGCCAGCAGTCCTCCCTGGGGAAGCACTGAAGCTTTCTTT
D: .; V: TRBV7-9; J: TRBJ2-4; size: .; CDR3: CASSIPDSGKNIQYF; DNA: TGTGCCAGCAGCATCCCGGACAGTGGGAAAAACATTCAGTACTTC
D: .; V: TRBV20-1; J: TRBJ1-2; size: .; CDR3: CSAMDPSNMDGYTF; DNA: TGCAGTGCAATGGACCCATCAAACATGGATGGCTACACCTTC